A single sample gave rise to the 21 T cell receptor beta chains below, sequenced in a study of blood T cell repertoires in COVID-19. Measured with immunoSEQ multiplex PCR; TCRdb has only the in-frame clones, and not every one. The data contain about 160,000 clones, around 82% of them seen just once; the ten biggest clones take up more than 9%. What was sequenced was peripheral blood. These receptors came from a woman at least 80 years old with active or convalescent COVID-19.

The chain employs TRBV19 and TRBJ1-1; TRBD1 is a possible D gene (6 bases). The CDR3 loop spans 14 amino acids. V lost 5 bases, J lost 0 bases, and 10 bases lay in between. Per germline, CDR1 LNHDA and CDR2 SQIVND (reference sequence). The chain's CDR3 is CASSRDTMNTEAFF. In DNA form, the CDR3 reads TGTGCCAGTAGTCGGGACACTATGAACACTGAAGCTTTCTTT.

V is TRBV9 and J is TRBJ2-3, with a possible D match to TRBD2 (6 bases). With 1 base removed from V and 1 base from J, the gap between germline ends came to 10 bases. This CDR3 is built from 15 residues. Germline CDR1 SGDLS, CDR2 YYNGEE. This CDR3 reads CASSVQIAGTDTQYF. The CDR3 DNA is TGTGCCAGCAGCGTACAGATAGCGGGCACAGATACGCAGTATTTT.

The CDR3 loop reads CASTPYTQRNTEAFF. Written as DNA, the CDR3 is TGTGCCAGTACACCTTACACGCAAAGGAACACTGAAGCTTTCTTT. The chain couples TRBV19 to TRBJ1-1; D gene unclear. V lost 7 bases, J lost 1 base, and 16 bases lay in between. Germline V CDR1 and CDR2: LNHDA, SQIVND (reference sequence). The CDR3 loop spans 15 amino acids.

This sequence joins TRBV7-2 and TRBJ1-4, with D unresolved. Germline values: CDR1 SGHTA, CDR2 FQGNSA. CDR3 length: 12 amino acids. V dropped 3 bases and J dropped 5 bases, with 4 bases sitting between them. The CDR3 region has the DNA TGTGCCAGCAGCTTTCCAAATGAAAAACTGTTTTTT. Amino acids: CASSFPNEKLFF.

The genes are TRBV7-9 and TRBJ2-2, with D hard to call. The CDR3 runs 15 residues. Trimming cost V 0 bases and J 0 bases, with 5 bases left between them. CDR1 SEHNR and CDR2 FQNEAQ come from the germline V gene (reference sequence). The CDR3 DNA is TGTGCCAGCAGCTTAGCGTTAACGAACACCGGGGAGCTGTTTTTT. Translation gives CASSLALTNTGELFF.

Concerning this clone: Additional DNA sequences in this sample encode the identical CDR3. This chain connects TRBV29-1 to TRBJ2-1; possible D gene TRBD2, 6 bases. V was shortened by 3 bases and J by 7 bases, with 16 bases between the two germline ends. There are 14 residues in the CDR3. Germline V gives CDR1 SQVTM, CDR2 ANQGSEA. The CDR3, as DNA: TGCAGCGTTGACCGGGGGAAGGGATATAATGAGCAGTTCTTC. Residues: CSVDRGKGYNEQFF.

The chain recombines TRBV19 with TRBJ2-3; 9 bases line up with TRBD2. This CDR3 contains 17 residues. The J segment lost 7 bases and the V segment lost 5 bases, leaving 16 bases of the junction unmatched. The V gene's germline CDR1 is LNHDA and CDR2 SQIVND (reference sequence). This CDR3 is CASSGLGTSPVRNTQYF. CDR3 DNA: TGTGCCAGTAGTGGACTCGGGACTAGCCCCGTCCGGAATACGCAGTATTTT.

The V and J genes are TRBV19 and TRBJ1-5; D is ambiguous. This CDR3 has 15 amino acids. Germline V gene lookup returns CDR1 LNHDA and CDR2 SQIVND (reference sequence). Deletions cut 5 bases from V and 3 bases from J, with 14 bases between. The CDR3 DNA reads TGTGCCAGTAGTCCTCAGTCCTCTCTCAATCAGCCCCAGCATTTT. Protein product: CASSPQSSLNQPQHF.

This clone was detected a few times. This sequence joins TRBV3-1 (or the pseudogene TRBV3-2) and TRBJ1-5; no definite D call. CDR1 LGHDT and CDR2 YNNKEL come from the germline V gene (reference sequence). This CDR3 contains 13 residues. Trimming removed 3 bases from V and 4 bases from J, with 7 bases in between. The CDR3 region is CASSHRGNQPQHF. CDR3 nucleotides: TGTGCCAGCAGCCATCGAGGTAATCAGCCCCAGCATTTT.

V and J are TRBV15 and TRBJ1-5; D possibly corresponds to TRBD1 (6 bases). Germline V gene sequence: CDR1 LNHNV, CDR2 YYDKDF (reference sequence). The CDR3 runs to 15 residues. Trimming pared 0 bases from V and 6 bases from J, leaving 12 bases between. This CDR3 is CATSRDSGEGQPQHF. The CDR3 DNA reads as TGTGCCACCAGCAGAGATTCAGGGGAGGGTCAGCCCCAGCATTTT.

This clone was counted between two and nine times. The chain links TRBV5-1 to TRBJ1-1, with TRBD1 identical over 7 bases. V lost 5 bases to trimming and J lost 1 base; unmatched junction nucleotides: 8. This CDR3 comprises 15 residues. Germline V lookup: CDR1 SGHRS, CDR2 YFSETQ. In nucleotides, the CDR3 is TGCGCCAGCAGTCCGGGACAGTTATCGAACACTGAAGCTTTCTTT. Translation gives CASSPGQLSNTEAFF.

The rearrangement joins TRBV3-1 (or the pseudogene TRBV3-2) to TRBJ2-3; D call uncertain. The germline V gene has CDR1 LGHDT and CDR2 YNNKEL (reference sequence). V was pared by 5 bases and J by 0 bases, with 12 bases between. The CDR3 extends over 15 amino acids. CDR3: CASSIRGSSTDTQYF. Here the CDR3 DNA reads TGTGCCAGCAGCATCCGTGGCTCGAGCACAGATACGCAGTATTTT.

The V and J genes are TRBV3-1 (or the pseudogene TRBV3-2) and TRBJ1-2; 7 bases fit TRBD1. V gave up 5 bases and J gave up 8 bases; unmatched junction bases: 11. The CDR3 has 14 residues. The germline V gene encodes CDR1 LGHDT and CDR2 YNNKEL (reference sequence). The CDR3 DNA follows: TGTGCCAGCAGCATTCGGACAGGAGGCAGCGGCTACACCTTC. Its protein is CASSIRTGGSGYTF.

The V call is TRBV7-9, the J call TRBJ1-2; 8 nucleotides align to TRBD1. V shed 5 bases and J 4 bases; nucleotides not matched to a gene: 18. The CDR3 loop spans 18 amino acids. Germline-derived CDR1 and CDR2 are SEHNR and FQNEAQ (reference sequence). CDR3 amino acids: CASSPIVPRTGKGYGYTF. The CDR3 DNA reads TGTGCCAGCAGCCCCATAGTTCCCCGGACAGGGAAAGGCTATGGCTACACCTTC.

V is TRBV27 and J is TRBJ2-7; 9 bases align to TRBD2. CDR1 MNHEY and CDR2 SMNVEV come from the germline V gene (reference sequence). The CDR3 extends over 15 amino acids. The trim removed 3 bases at V and 4 bases at J, leaving 7 bases unmatched. CDR3 sequence reads: CASSFGAGGGYEQYF. CDR3 coding DNA: TGTGCCAGCAGTTTCGGGGCGGGAGGGGGATACGAGCAGTACTTC.

J is TRBJ1-2 and V is TRBV15; D possibly corresponds to TRBD1 (6 bases). V gave up 0 bases and J gave up 8 bases, with 13 bases separating them. The length of the CDR3 is 14 residues. Germline V gives CDR1 LNHNV, CDR2 YYDKDF (reference sequence). CDR3 in DNA: TGTGCCACCAGCAGAGAGGGGGGGCTGAGAGGCTACACCTTC. It is translated as CATSREGGLRGYTF. Complete variable domain (other parts from reference TRBV15 and TRBJ1-2): DAMVIQNPRYQVTQFGKPVTLSCSQTLNHNVMYWYQQKSSQAPKLLFHYYDKDFNNEADTPDNFQSRRPNTSFCFLDIRSPGLGDTAMYLCATSREGGLRGYTFGSGTRLTVV.

J is TRBJ2-5 and V is TRBV5-6; 9 bases match TRBD1. This CDR3 is built from 15 residues. V was pared by 5 bases and J by 4 bases, with 9 bases of the junction left unmatched. Germline V CDR1 and CDR2: SGHDT, YYEEEE. As DNA, the CDR3 is TGTGCCAGCAGGGGAGGACAGGGGAGGATAGAGACCCAGTACTTC. Amino acids: CASRGGQGRIETQYF. The variable domain in full, with the rest retrieved from reference TRBV5-6 and TRBJ2-5, is DAGVTQSPTHLIKTRGQQVTLRCSPKSGHDTVSWYQQALGQGPQFIFQYYEEEERQRGNFPDRFSGHQFPNYSSELNVNALLLGDSALYLCASRGGQGRIETQYFGPGTRLLVL.

The chain links TRBV9 to TRBJ2-3; 9 bases line up with TRBD2. The CDR3 spans 16 residues. V was pared by 0 bases and J by 6 bases, with 8 bases of the junction left unmatched. Germline V gives CDR1 SGDLS, CDR2 YYNGEE. This chain's CDR3 is CASSVEGLAGSDTQYF. The CDR3 region has the DNA TGTGCCAGCAGCGTAGAGGGGCTAGCGGGGTCCGATACGCAGTATTTT.

This chain joins TRBV6-5 and TRBJ1-3; no reliable D call. Per the germline V gene, CDR1 is MNHEY and CDR2 is SVGAGI. The CDR3 covers 16 residues. Trimming left V 0 bases short and J 2 bases short, with 11 bases between. In DNA, the CDR3 is TGTGCCAGCAGTTACTCTGCGGGGTCGGCTGGAAACACCATATATTTT. Its protein is CASSYSAGSAGNTIYF.

With regard to this clone: Within the sample, other DNA sequences also encode this same CDR3. In DNA, the CDR3 is TGTGCCAGCAGCTTGGAAGACAGGGGGGGTTATGGCTACACCTTC. It translates to CASSLEDRGGYGYTF. The V and J genes are TRBV5-6 and TRBJ1-2, with TRBD1 matching over 9 bases. This CDR3 has 15 residues. The ends lost 0 bases at V and 5 bases at J; junction bases unmatched: 5. Per the germline V gene, CDR1 is SGHDT and CDR2 is YYEEEE.

The CDR3 nucleotides read TGTGCCAGCAGCCCCGAAATGTGGCAGGGGCCCAAAGACTACGAGCAGTACTTC. Translating it yields CASSPEMWQGPKDYEQYF. This chain connects TRBV4-2 to TRBJ2-7; D may be TRBD1 (6 bases). CDR1 and CDR2 (germline): LGHNA, YNFKEQ. Trimming cost V 4 bases and J 3 bases, with 25 bases left between them. This CDR3 is built from 18 residues.